By sample fraction, the clone carrying this T cell receptor beta chain is medium-sized (0.01 to 0.1%). This entry belongs to a study of early T cells in non-severe SARS-CoV-2 infection. Germline CDR1 SQVTM, CDR2 ANQGSEA. With 4 bases removed from V and 1 base from J, the gap between germline ends came to 6 bases. The CDR3 runs to 12 residues. TCRdb reprocessed the 5' RACE reads via MiXCR and lists one record per CDR3 protein. The sample holds more than 15,000 distinct CDR3 sequences, about 5.5% seen once. Material for sequencing was whole blood. The chain has TRBV29-1 and TRBJ2-3; no clear D gene. This receptor was identified in an adult who was a healthcare worker with PCR-confirmed SARS-CoV-2 infection or an uninfected control (not recorded which). Here the CDR3 DNA reads TGCAGCGTTGGCGAGGGCACAGATACGCAGTATTTT. As protein: CSVGEGTDTQYF.